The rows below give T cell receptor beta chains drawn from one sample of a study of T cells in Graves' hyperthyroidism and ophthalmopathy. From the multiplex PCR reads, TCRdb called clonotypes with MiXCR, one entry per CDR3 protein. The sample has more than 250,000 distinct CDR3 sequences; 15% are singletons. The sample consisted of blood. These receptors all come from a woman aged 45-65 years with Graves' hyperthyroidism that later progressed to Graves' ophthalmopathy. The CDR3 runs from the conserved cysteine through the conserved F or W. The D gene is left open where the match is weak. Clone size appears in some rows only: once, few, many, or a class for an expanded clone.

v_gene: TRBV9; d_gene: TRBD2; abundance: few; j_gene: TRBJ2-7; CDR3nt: TGTGCCAGCAGCGTGGGGGGAGCGGGATGGGGCTACGAGCAGTACTTC; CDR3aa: CASSVGGAGWGYEQYF
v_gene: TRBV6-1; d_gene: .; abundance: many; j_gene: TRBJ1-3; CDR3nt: TGTGCCAGCAGACGCCGGGACATCCCCAGTATATATTTT; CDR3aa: CASRRRDIPSIYF
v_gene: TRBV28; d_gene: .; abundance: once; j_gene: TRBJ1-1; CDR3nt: TGTGCCAGCAGTTTCGCCCTGGAGAACACTGAAGCTTTCTTT; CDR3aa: CASSFALENTEAFF
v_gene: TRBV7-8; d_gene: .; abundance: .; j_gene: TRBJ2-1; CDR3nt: TGTGCCAGCAGCTTAGGGGGGCCAGGGCCCTACAATGAGCAGTCCTTC; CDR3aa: CASSLGGPGPYNEQSF
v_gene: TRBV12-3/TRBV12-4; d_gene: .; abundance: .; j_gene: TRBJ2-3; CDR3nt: TGTGCCAGCAGCTGGGGGAGCACAGATACGCAGTATTTT; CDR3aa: CASSWGSTDTQYF
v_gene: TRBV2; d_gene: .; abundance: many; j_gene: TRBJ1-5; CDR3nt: TGTGCCAGCAGTGAAGCGGGGGCGGGCAATCAGCCCCAGCATTTT; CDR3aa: CASSEAGAGNQPQHF
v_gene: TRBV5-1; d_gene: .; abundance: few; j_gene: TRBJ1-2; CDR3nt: TGCGCCAGCAGCTTGGCCTTTTTGTTGGGTCGGAACTATGGCTACACCTTC; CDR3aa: CASSLAFLLGRNYGYTF
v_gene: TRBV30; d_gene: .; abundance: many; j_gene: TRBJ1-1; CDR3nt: TGTGCCTGGAGTGTACGTAGGGCAGGGAGGGGGATGAACACTGAAGCTTTCTTT; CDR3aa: CAWSVRRAGRGMNTEAFF
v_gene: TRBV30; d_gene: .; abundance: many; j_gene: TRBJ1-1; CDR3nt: TGTGCCTGGAGTGTACAAAGGTACAGGCCGAACACTGAAGCTTTCTTT; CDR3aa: CAWSVQRYRPNTEAFF
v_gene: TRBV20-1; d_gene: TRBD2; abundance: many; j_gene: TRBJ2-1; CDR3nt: TGCAGTGCTAGAGGCGAGCGGGGAGGCTCCTACAATGAGCAGTTCTTC; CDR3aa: CSARGERGGSYNEQFF
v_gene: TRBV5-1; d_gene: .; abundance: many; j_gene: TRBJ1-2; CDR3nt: TGCGCCAGCAGCTTGGTTTCGGACAACAATCGCTACACCTTC; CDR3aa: CASSLVSDNNRYTF
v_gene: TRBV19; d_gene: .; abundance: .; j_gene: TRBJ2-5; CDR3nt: TGTGCCAGTAGTACCGGGCCTCATAGTAGGACCCAGTACTTC; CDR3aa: CASSTGPHSRTQYF
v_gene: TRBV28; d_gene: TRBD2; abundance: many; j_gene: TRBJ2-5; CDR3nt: TGTGCCAGCAGTCAAGCGGGAGAGGGGACCCAGTACTTC; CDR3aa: CASSQAGEGTQYF
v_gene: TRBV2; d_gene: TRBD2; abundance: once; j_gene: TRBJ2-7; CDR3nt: TGTGCCAGCAGGCGGGAGTCGACTGGGTACGAGCAGTACTTC; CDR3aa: CASRRESTGYEQYF
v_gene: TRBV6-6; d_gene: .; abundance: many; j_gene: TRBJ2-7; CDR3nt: TGTGCCAGCAGTTACTCGCCAGCGGGCCATCTCGAGCAGTACTTC; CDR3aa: CASSYSPAGHLEQYF
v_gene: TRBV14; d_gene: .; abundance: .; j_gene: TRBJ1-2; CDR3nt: TGTGCCAGCAGCCAAGGGGCAGGGGATGGCTACACCTTC; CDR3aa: CASSQGAGDGYTF
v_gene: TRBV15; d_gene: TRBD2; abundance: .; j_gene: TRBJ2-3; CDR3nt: TGTGCCACCAGCGGTACTAGCGGGATTTCAGATACGCAGTATTTT; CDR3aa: CATSGTSGISDTQYF
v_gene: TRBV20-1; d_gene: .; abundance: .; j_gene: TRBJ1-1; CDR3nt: TGCAGTGCTAGAGATGTTAAAGGGACAAAGATGGCTTTCTTT; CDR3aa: CSARDVKGTKMAFF
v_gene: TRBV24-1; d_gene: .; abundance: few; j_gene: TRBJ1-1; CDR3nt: TGTGCCACCAGTGACTCGGGACGGAAAAACACTGAAGCTTTCTTT; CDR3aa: CATSDSGRKNTEAFF
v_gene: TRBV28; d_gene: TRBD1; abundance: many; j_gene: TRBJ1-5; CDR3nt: TGTGCCAGGGGGAGGGGGCTCCAGCCCCAGCATTTT; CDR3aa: CARGRGLQPQHF
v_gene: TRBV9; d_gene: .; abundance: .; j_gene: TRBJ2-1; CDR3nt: TGTGCCAGCAGTACCGGGACACTAATCAATGAGCAGTTCTTC; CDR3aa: CASSTGTLINEQFF
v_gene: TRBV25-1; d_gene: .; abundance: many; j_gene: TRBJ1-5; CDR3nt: TGTGCCAGCAGTGAATATAGAAGCAATCAGCCCCAGCATTTT; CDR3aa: CASSEYRSNQPQHF
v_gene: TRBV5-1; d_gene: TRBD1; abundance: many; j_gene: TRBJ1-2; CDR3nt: TGTGCCAGCAGTTCGGCAGGGGGAAACTATGGCTACACCTTC; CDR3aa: CASSSAGGNYGYTF
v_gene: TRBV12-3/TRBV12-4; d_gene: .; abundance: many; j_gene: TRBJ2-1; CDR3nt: TGTGCCAGCAGTTACACAGGGACCCCGGGGGAGCAGTTCTTC; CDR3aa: CASSYTGTPGEQFF
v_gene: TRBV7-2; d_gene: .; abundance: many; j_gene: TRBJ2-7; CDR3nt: TGTGCCAGCAGCTTTAGAACGGGACAAACCTACGAGCAGTACTTC; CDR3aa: CASSFRTGQTYEQYF
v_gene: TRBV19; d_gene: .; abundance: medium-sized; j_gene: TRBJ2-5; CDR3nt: TGTGCCACCAGACAGGCGGGCGAGACCCAGTACTTC; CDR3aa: CATRQAGETQYF
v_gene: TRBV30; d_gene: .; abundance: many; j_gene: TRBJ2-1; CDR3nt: TGTGCCTGGAGTCCCTACGGGACGGGAAATGAGCAGTTCTTC; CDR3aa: CAWSPYGTGNEQFF
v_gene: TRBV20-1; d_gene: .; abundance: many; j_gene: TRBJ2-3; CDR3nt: TGCAGTGCTAGAGACCCTCTAGCAAGGTTCTCACTAAATACGCAGTATTTT; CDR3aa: CSARDPLARFSLNTQYF
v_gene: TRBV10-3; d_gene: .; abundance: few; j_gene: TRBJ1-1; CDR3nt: TGTGCCATCAGTGTTATGGACAGAGAGGAAGCTTTCTTT; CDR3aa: CAISVMDREEAFF
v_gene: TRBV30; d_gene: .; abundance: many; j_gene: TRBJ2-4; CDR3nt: TGTGCCTGGAGTAAGAAGGCAGGGTGGGACATTCAGTACTTC; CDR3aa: CAWSKKAGWDIQYF
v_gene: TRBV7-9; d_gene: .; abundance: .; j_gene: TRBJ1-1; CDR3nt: TGTGCCTTACGAGGGAACACTGAAGCTTTCTTT; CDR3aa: CALRGNTEAFF
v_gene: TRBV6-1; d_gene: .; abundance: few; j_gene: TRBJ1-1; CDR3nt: TGTGCCAGCAGTGGTGAGGGCTCAAAGGCCACTGAAGCTTTCTTT; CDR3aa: CASSGEGSKATEAFF
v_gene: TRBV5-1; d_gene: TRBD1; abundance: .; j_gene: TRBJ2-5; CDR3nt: TGCGCCAGCAGCTTTCTAGGGACAGGGGAAGAGACCCAGTACTTC; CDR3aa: CASSFLGTGEETQYF
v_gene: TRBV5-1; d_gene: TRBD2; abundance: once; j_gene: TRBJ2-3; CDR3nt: TGCGCCAGCAGGACGGGACTAGCGGGAGGACCCACAGATACGCAGTATTTT; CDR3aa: CASRTGLAGGPTDTQYF
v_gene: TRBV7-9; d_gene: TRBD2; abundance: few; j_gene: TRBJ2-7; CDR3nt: TGTGCCAGCAGCAATAGGAGGTCTAGCGGGAGAGACGAGCAGTACTTC; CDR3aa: CASSNRRSSGRDEQYF
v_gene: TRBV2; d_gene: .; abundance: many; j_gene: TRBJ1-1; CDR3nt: TGTGCCAGCAGGTTCCAAGGGGGCACTGAAGCTTTCTTT; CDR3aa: CASRFQGGTEAFF
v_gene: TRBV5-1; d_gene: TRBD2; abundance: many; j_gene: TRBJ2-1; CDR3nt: TGCGCCAGCAGCGGAGTAGCGGGAGTAAATGAGCAGTTCTTC; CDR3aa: CASSGVAGVNEQFF
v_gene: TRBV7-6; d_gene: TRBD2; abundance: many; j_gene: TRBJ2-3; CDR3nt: TGTGCCAGCAGCTTAGCTAGACTAGCGGATAATATTTACCCGGGGACAGATACGCAGTATTTT; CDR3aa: CASSLARLADNIYPGTDTQYF
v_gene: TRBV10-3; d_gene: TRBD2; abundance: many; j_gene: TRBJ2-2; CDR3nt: TGTGCCATCAGTGAGTTCTGGACTAGCGGGACTTGGACCGGGGAGCTGTTTTTT; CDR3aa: CAISEFWTSGTWTGELFF
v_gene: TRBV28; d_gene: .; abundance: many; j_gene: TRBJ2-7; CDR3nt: TGTGCCAGTTCCGGGACGGGAGAGTGGTACGAGCAGTACTTC; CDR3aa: CASSGTGEWYEQYF
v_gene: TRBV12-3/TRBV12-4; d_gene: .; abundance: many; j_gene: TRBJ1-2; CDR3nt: TGTGCCAGCAGTTCCCGCCGGGGCTATGGCTACACCTTC; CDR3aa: CASSSRRGYGYTF
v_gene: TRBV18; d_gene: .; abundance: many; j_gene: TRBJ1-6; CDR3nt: TGTGCCAGCTCACAGTACCCTCAGGATTCACCCCTCCACTTT; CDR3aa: CASSQYPQDSPLHF
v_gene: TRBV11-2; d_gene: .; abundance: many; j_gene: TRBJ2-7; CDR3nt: TGTGCCAGCAGCTTTGCTCGCTCCTACGAGCAGTACTTC; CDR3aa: CASSFARSYEQYF
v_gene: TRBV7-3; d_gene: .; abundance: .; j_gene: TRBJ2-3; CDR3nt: TGTGCCAGCAGCTTTTTTGGGGGGCCAACAGATACGCAGTATTTT; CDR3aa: CASSFFGGPTDTQYF
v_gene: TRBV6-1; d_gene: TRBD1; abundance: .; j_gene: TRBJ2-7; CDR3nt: TGTGCCAGCAGACGTACAGGCGGGACAGGGATCTACGAGCAGTACTTC; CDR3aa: CASRRTGGTGIYEQYF
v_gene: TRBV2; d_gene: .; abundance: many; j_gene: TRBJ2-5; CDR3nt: TGTGCCAGCAGTGGCCTAGCATTCCAAGAGACCCAGTACTTC; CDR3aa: CASSGLAFQETQYF
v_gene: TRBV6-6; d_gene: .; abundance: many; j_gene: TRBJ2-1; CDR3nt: TGTGCCAGCAGTTACGACTGGGCAGCGAGGAATGAGCAGTTCTTC; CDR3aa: CASSYDWAARNEQFF
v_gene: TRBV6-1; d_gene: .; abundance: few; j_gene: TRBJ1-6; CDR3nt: TGTGCCAGCAGCCCCGGCACCACGGGGTCACCCCTCCACTTT; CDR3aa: CASSPGTTGSPLHF
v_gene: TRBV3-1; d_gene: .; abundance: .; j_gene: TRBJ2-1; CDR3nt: TGTGCCAGCAGCCGAGTCGGGAATGAGCAGTTCTTC; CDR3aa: CASSRVGNEQFF
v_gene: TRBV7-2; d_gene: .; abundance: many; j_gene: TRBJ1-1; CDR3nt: TGTGCCAGCAGCCTATACAGAACTGAAGCTTTCTTT; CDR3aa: CASSLYRTEAFF
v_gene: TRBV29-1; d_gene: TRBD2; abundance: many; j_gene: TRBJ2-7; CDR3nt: TGCAGCGTAGGGACTAGCGGGAGGGCCACCATATTCGCCGAGCAGTACTTC; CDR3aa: CSVGTSGRATIFAEQYF
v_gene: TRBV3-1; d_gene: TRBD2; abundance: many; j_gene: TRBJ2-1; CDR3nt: TGTGCCAGCAGCCAAGGTTCCCTAGCGGGAGATTACAATGAGCAGTTCTTC; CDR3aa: CASSQGSLAGDYNEQFF
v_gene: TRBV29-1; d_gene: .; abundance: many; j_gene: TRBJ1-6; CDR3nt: TGCAGCGTCGCCACAGGGAATAATTCACCCCTCCACTTT; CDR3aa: CSVATGNNSPLHF
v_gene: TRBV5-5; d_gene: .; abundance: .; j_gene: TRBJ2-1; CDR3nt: TGTGCCAGCAGCTTGGAACTTAACAATGAGCAGTTCTTC; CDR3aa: CASSLELNNEQFF
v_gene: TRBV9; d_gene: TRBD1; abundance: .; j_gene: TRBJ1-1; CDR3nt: TGTGCCAGCAGCTCAACAGGGGGCAGGAACACTGAAGCTTTCTTT; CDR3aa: CASSSTGGRNTEAFF